A single sample gave rise to the 17 T cell receptor beta chains below, sequenced in a study of blood T cells in healthy people across ages. The use of a sample-barcoded 5' primer and a J-beta primer mix characterized a second PCR of about 7 to 12 cycles. TCRdb redid the calling of the 5' RACE reads with MiXCR, one entry per CDR3 protein. The sample yields fewer than 800,000 distinct CDR3 sequences, around 48% seen once. Input material: blood. These receptors all come from an older woman in good health.

This clonotype was seen just once. The chain joins TRBV25-1 to TRBJ1-1, with TRBD1 matching over 10 bases. Germline V gene data show CDR1 as MGHDK and CDR2 as SYGVNS. V shed 2 bases and J 0 bases; nucleotides not matched to a gene: 6. This CDR3 comprises 17 residues. The CDR3: CASSERKTGGMNTEAFF. CDR3 bases: TGTGCCAGCAGTGAACGAAAGACAGGGGGCATGAACACTGAAGCTTTCTTT.

V is TRBV29-1 and J is TRBJ2-7; the match to TRBD1 covers 8 bases. The CDR3 spans 14 residues. The junction had 5 bases not matched to a gene; V was cut back by 4 bases and J by 0 bases. The V gene's germline CDR1 is SQVTM and CDR2 ANQGSEA. CDR3 bases: TGCAGCGTTGGCATGGGACAGGCCTCCTACGAGCAGTACTTC. Translating it yields CSVGMGQASYEQYF.

This clonotype was counted only a few times. The V gene is TRBV3-1, the J gene TRBJ2-1, with D uncertain. Germline CDR1 and CDR2: LGHDT and YNNKEL (reference sequence). Trimming left V 1 base short and J 10 bases short, with 8 bases between. This CDR3 contains 12 residues. The CDR3 sequence: CASSQGGPEQFF. The CDR3 DNA reads TGTGCCAGCAGCCAAGGAGGACCGGAGCAGTTCTTC.

There are a few counts of this clonotype. The chain recombines TRBV5-1 with TRBJ2-5; TRBD2 might be the D (6 bases). Germline V CDR1 and CDR2: SGHRS, YFSETQ. The CDR3 consists of 15 residues. The ends were cut back, 2 bases at V and 0 bases at J, with 11 bases in the middle. Here the CDR3 DNA reads TGCGCCAGCAGCTTCTGGAGGGGACACCAAGAGACCCAGTACTTC. This gives the protein CASSFWRGHQETQYF.

This clonotype has just a few counts. The J gene is TRBJ1-1, the V gene TRBV20-1; D not certain. V shed 4 bases and J shed 1 base, with 19 bases lying between them. The CDR3 is 16 residues long. Germline-derived CDR1 and CDR2 are DFQATT and SNEGSKA (reference sequence). The CDR3 here is CSATLPRTGANTEAFF. CDR3 DNA: TGCAGTGCTACCCTCCCGCGGACGGGCGCGAACACTGAAGCTTTCTTT.

This rearrangement joins TRBV12-3 or TRBV12-4 to TRBJ2-7, with a tentative D call TRBD1 (6 bases). V was shortened by 5 bases and J by 4 bases, with 6 bases between the two germline ends. This CDR3 is 11 amino acids long. CDR3 in amino acids: CASSGQYEQYF. CDR3 bases: TGTGCCAGCAGTGGACAGTACGAGCAGTACTTC.

The chain has TRBV7-2 and TRBJ2-7, with D possibly being TRBD2 (7 bases). The V end was cut by 7 bases, the J end by 4 bases, with 14 bases between. From germline, CDR1 is SGHTA and CDR2 FQGNSA. This CDR3 is built from 13 residues. CDR3: CASTRTRGYEQYF. Here the CDR3 DNA reads TGTGCCAGCACCAGGACTAGGGGGTACGAGCAGTACTTC.

This chain uses TRBV7-2 with TRBJ2-1; D perhaps matches TRBD2 (6 bases). Trimming took 5 bases from V and 0 from J, leaving 20 bases between them. CDR3 size: 18 residues. CDR1 and CDR2 from the germline V gene are SGHTA and FQGNSA. The CDR3, as DNA: TGTGCCAGCAGCGAGCCGGGACTCGCCTTAAGCTCCTACAATGAGCAGTTCTTC. This gives the protein CASSEPGLALSSYNEQFF.

This clonotype was counted a few times. This CDR3 is CASSQGGSQGDTQYF. CDR3 nucleotides: TGTGCCAGCAGCCAAGGCGGGAGCCAGGGAGATACGCAGTATTTT. The chain recombines TRBV3-1 with TRBJ2-3, with 7 bases identical to TRBD2. The CDR3 runs to 15 residues. Germline-derived CDR1 and CDR2 are LGHDT and YNNKEL (reference sequence). V dropped 1 base and J dropped 5; count of bases not matched to a gene: 6.

The CDR3 bases are TGCGCCAGCAGCCACTTAAGGGGGGCGAGCTACGAGCAGTACTTC. Translation gives CASSHLRGASYEQYF. The V gene is TRBV4-1, the J gene TRBJ2-4; TRBD1 or TRBD2 may be the D gene (6 bases each). The DNA end lines up better with TRBJ2-7; the J call may be wrong. The CDR3 consists of 15 residues. Germline CDR1 is MGHRA and CDR2 is YSYEKL.

This clonotype turned up a few times. The chain uses TRBV7-3 and TRBJ2-1, with D unclear. The J call is in doubt because the DNA end fits TRBJ2-7 better. The CDR3 sequence is 12 residues long. In germline, CDR1 is SGHTA, CDR2 FQGTGA. CDR3 nucleotide sequence: TGTGCCAGCAGTTCCGATGACAATGAGCAGTACTTC. Translating gives CASSSDDNEQYF.

Of note for this clonotype: This may stem from a read error, because a much larger clone lies one nucleotide away. This chain links TRBV12-3 or TRBV12-4 with TRBJ2-1; D perhaps matches TRBD1 (5 bases). The CDR3 is made up of 13 amino acids. V was trimmed by 3 bases and J by 5 bases, leaving 8 bases between them. The DNA of the CDR3 is TGTGCCAGCAGTTTGAGACAGAACAATGAGCAGTTCTTC. It encodes CASSLRQNNEQFF.

The chain uses TRBV11-3 and TRBJ1-2; TRBD1 is a possible D gene (6 bases). The CDR3 loop spans 14 amino acids. The germline V and J ends were trimmed by 0 bases and 8 bases, with 13 bases remaining between them. Germline V gene sequence: CDR1 SGHNT, CDR2 YENEEA. The CDR3 loop is CASSLDGQGRGYTF. The CDR3 region has the DNA TGTGCCAGCAGCTTAGATGGGCAGGGGCGCGGCTACACCTTC. Combining the CDR3 with reference TRBV11-3 and TRBJ1-2 gives the whole variable domain EAGVVQSPRYKIIEKKQPVAFWCNPISGHNTLYWYLQNLGQGPELLIRYENEEAVDDSQLPKDRFSAERLKGVDSTLKIQPAELGDSAVYLCASSLDGQGRGYTFGSGTRLTVV.

The chain recombines TRBV9 with TRBJ1-1; no clear D gene. Germline CDR1 is SGDLS and CDR2 is YYNGEE. The V end lost 0 bases, the J end lost 5 bases, and 11 bases lay between the germline ends. This CDR3 has 14 amino acids. CDR3 sequence (DNA): TGTGCCAGCAGCGTAGACGGAAGAGGGACTGAAGCTTTCTTT. The encoded protein is CASSVDGRGTEAFF.

The J gene is TRBJ2-2, the V gene TRBV28, with 7 bases that match TRBD1. J gave up 1 base and V 7 bases, and 9 bases lay outside the gene matches. The germline V gene encodes CDR1 MDHEN and CDR2 SYDVKM. This CDR3 region has 16 residues. The CDR3 DNA follows: TGTGCCAGCACCAGATGGGACAGCCTGAACACCGGGGAGCTGTTTTTT. Translated: CASTRWDSLNTGELFF.

This clonotype was found a few times. CDR3 sequence reads: CSARKGQNYGYTF. The CDR3 DNA reads TGCAGTGCTAGAAAGGGACAGAACTATGGCTACACCTTC. The chain carries TRBV20-1 and TRBJ1-2, with 7 bases matching TRBD1. Looked up from germline, CDR1 is DFQATT and CDR2 is SNEGSKA (reference sequence). The V and J ends lost 2 bases and 2 bases, in that order; junction bases with no gene match: 2. The CDR3 covers 13 residues.

V is TRBV20-1 and J is TRBJ2-3; no firm D call. With 6 bases removed from V and 10 bases from J, the gap between germline ends came to 20 bases. The CDR3 length is 13 residues. The germline V gene encodes CDR1 DFQATT and CDR2 SNEGSKA (reference sequence). CDR3 sequence: CSASPQQIRAQYF. The CDR3 DNA is TGCAGTGCCAGCCCCCAGCAGATTAGGGCGCAGTATTTT.